A single sample gave rise to the 21 T cell receptor beta chains below, sequenced in a study of cytomegalovirus exposure and HLA in healthy donors. PCR was performed using 60 Vbeta and 13 Jbeta primers. TCRdb's table, derived via immunoSEQ multiplex PCR, lists solely in-frame clones and lacks some. Found here are 150,000 to 200,000 clones, 65% to 70% of them singletons; the top ten hold 4% to 5.5%. The sequenced material came from PBMCs. These receptors all stem from a woman aged 18 to 35 in good health and CMV-seropositive.

The chain is built from TRBV5-1 and TRBJ2-3, with TRBD2 matching over 7 bases. Germline V gene lookup returns CDR1 SGHRS and CDR2 YFSETQ. There are 15 residues in the CDR3. J gave up 5 bases and V 0 bases, and 6 bases lay outside the gene matches. The CDR3 spells CASSLAGGEGDTQYF. For the CDR3, the DNA is TGCGCCAGCAGCTTGGCCGGAGGGGAGGGAGATACGCAGTATTTT. The whole variable domain, filled in from reference TRBV5-1 and TRBJ2-3, reads KAGVTQTPRYLIKTRGQQVTLSCSPISGHRSVSWYQQTPGQGLQFLFEYFSETQRNKGNFPGRFSGRQFSNSRSEMNVSTLELGDSALYLCASSLAGGEGDTQYFGPGTRLTVL.

The gene calls are TRBV7-8 and TRBJ1-6; D gene ambiguous. The germline gives CDR1 SGHVS, CDR2 FQNEAQ. Trimming stripped 0 bases from V and 3 bases from J, with 15 bases between. The CDR3 consists of 18 residues. The CDR3 region is CASSLARVASIYNSPLHF. The CDR3 bases are TGTGCCAGCAGCTTAGCCCGGGTGGCAAGTATCTATAATTCACCCCTCCACTTT.

V usage is TRBV11-2 and J usage is TRBJ1-2; D call uncertain. CDR1 is SGHAT and CDR2 is FQNNGV in the germline V gene. V gave up 1 base and J gave up 6 bases, with 15 bases separating them. The CDR3 has 15 amino acids. In DNA, the CDR3 is TGTGCCAGCAGCTTAGGTTTCGAACAGCCTGATGGCTACACCTTC. Translation: CASSLGFEQPDGYTF.

This chain links TRBV25-1 with TRBJ1-4; D uncertain. This CDR3 is 17 amino acids long. The V end was cut by 3 bases, the J end by 5 bases, with 19 bases between. Looked up from germline, CDR1 is MGHDK and CDR2 is SYGVNS. Written as DNA, the CDR3 is TGTGCCAGCAGTGATCCCTCCAGCCCGGGTTTCAATGAAAAACTGTTTTTT. This codes for CASSDPSSPGFNEKLFF.

The chain recombines TRBV10-2 with TRBJ1-4, with 7 bases that match TRBD1. The CDR3 covers 14 residues. CDR1 is WSHSY, CDR2 SAAADI, per germline. With 8 bases clipped from V and 8 bases from J, the junction kept 11 bases outside the gene matches. Written as DNA, the CDR3 is TGCGCCAGCTCTGACAGGGAAGGGGGCGAAAAACTGTTTTTT. Translation gives CASSDREGGEKLFF.

The chain employs TRBV18 and TRBJ2-7, with a possible D match to TRBD1 (6 bases). Germline CDR1 and CDR2: KGHSH and LQKENI. V lost 6 bases and J lost 7, with 25 bases in between. The CDR3 has 16 amino acids. CDR3 sequence reads: CASSSIGGQTRGEQYF. CDR3 sequence (DNA): TGTGCCAGCTCGTCCATTGGGGGACAAACCCGCGGGGAGCAGTACTTC. The full variable domain, in which reference TRBV18 and TRBJ2-7 provide the parts outside the CDR3, is NAGVMQNPRHLVRRRGQEARLRCSPMKGHSHVYWYRQLPEEGLKFMVYLQKENIIDESGMPKERFSAEFPKEGPSILRIQQVVRGDSAAYFCASSSIGGQTRGEQYFGPGTRLTVT.

This clone has a single count. The chain joins TRBV19 to TRBJ1-5; D gene unclear. The germline V gene has CDR1 LNHDA and CDR2 SQIVND (reference sequence). V lost 6 bases and J 7 bases, leaving 16 bases between the germline ends. The CDR3 runs 14 residues. CDR3 region: CASSDRSGGQPQHF. CDR3 nucleotides: TGTGCCAGTAGCGATAGAAGCGGAGGCCAGCCCCAGCATTTT.

The chain has TRBV6-1 and TRBJ1-4; D remains ambiguous. Germline V lookup: CDR1 MNHNS, CDR2 SASEGT. This CDR3 spans 15 amino acids. Deletions cut 3 bases from V and 5 bases from J, with 13 bases between. CDR3 nucleotide sequence: TGTGCCAGCAGTGATAATGGGCGCGGGAATGAAAAACTGTTTTTT. Its protein is CASSDNGRGNEKLFF.

This sequence joins TRBV19 and TRBJ2-5, with D uncertain. The J call may be in error: the DNA end matches TRBJ2-7 better. Looked up from germline, CDR1 is LNHDA and CDR2 is SQIVND (reference sequence). There are 15 residues in the CDR3. The CDR3 region is CASSPATDPSYEQYF. In nucleotides, the CDR3 is TGTGCCAGTAGCCCGGCAACAGATCCCTCCTACGAGCAGTACTTC.

This clone was seen once. The genes are TRBV2 and TRBJ1-2; perhaps TRBD1 as D (5 bases). V was cut by 4 bases and J by 6 bases, with 18 bases left in between. The CDR3 extends over 15 amino acids. Per germline, CDR1 SNHLY and CDR2 FYNNEI. DNA for the CDR3: TGTGCCAGCAGTGCCTCCCCAGCGGGGGGAAATGGCTACACCTTC. Its translation: CASSASPAGGNGYTF.

The J gene is TRBJ1-5, the V gene TRBV18; D is perhaps TRBD1 (5 bases). The CDR3 extends over 16 amino acids. Germline-derived CDR1 and CDR2 are KGHSH and LQKENI. V lost 2 bases, J lost 0 bases, and 11 bases lay in between. The CDR3 loop reads CASSPWGAGSNQPQHF. The CDR3 DNA follows: TGTGCCAGCTCACCATGGGGCGCCGGTAGCAATCAGCCCCAGCATTTT.

The rearrangement uses TRBV30 and TRBJ1-2; TRBD1 agrees at 8 bases. Germline-derived CDR1 and CDR2 are GTSNPN and SVGIG (reference sequence). The ends lost 1 base at V and 8 bases at J; junction bases unmatched: 3. This CDR3 is built from 12 residues. In DNA, the CDR3 is TGTGCCTGGAGTGGACAGGGGTTCGGCTACACCTTC. This codes for CAWSGQGFGYTF. The full variable domain, its missing parts supplied by reference TRBV30 and TRBJ1-2, is SQTIHQWPATLVQPVGSPLSLECTVEGTSNPNLYWYRQAAGRGLQLLFYSVGIGQISSEVPQNLSASRPQDRQFILSSKKLLLSDSGFYLCAWSGQGFGYTFGSGTRLTVV.

This clone has just a few counts. This sequence joins TRBV28 and TRBJ2-1; D not resolved. Per germline, CDR1 MDHEN and CDR2 SYDVKM. V was clipped by 5 bases and J by 4 bases, with 3 bases between them. The CDR3 totals 11 residues. CDR3 sequence reads: CASSPYNEQFF. The CDR3 DNA reads TGTGCCAGCAGTCCTTACAATGAGCAGTTCTTC.

This clone occurred a few times. The chain has TRBV27 and TRBJ2-7; the match to TRBD2 covers 9 bases. The CDR3 totals 17 residues. The V gene's germline CDR1 is MNHEY and CDR2 SMNVEV (reference sequence). Trimming removed 4 bases from V and 3 bases from J; junction bases left unmatched: 13. In DNA form, the CDR3 reads TGTGCCAGCAGTTCAAGGGCCGGGACTAGCCTACTCTACGAGCAGTACTTC. Translated, it gives CASSSRAGTSLLYEQYF.

The chain links TRBV28 to TRBJ2-3; 10 bases map to TRBD2. Germline CDR1 reads MDHEN; CDR2 reads SYDVKM. CDR3 size: 14 residues. Trimming at V came to 7 bases and at J to 3 bases, leaving 4 bases not matched to a gene. This CDR3 reads CASKVGLATDTQYF. The CDR3 region has the DNA TGTGCCAGCAAGGTGGGACTAGCGACAGATACGCAGTATTTT.

The chain couples TRBV11-2 to TRBJ2-7; D not resolved. The germline gives CDR1 SGHAT, CDR2 FQNNGV. V lost 2 bases and J 0 bases, leaving 14 bases between the germline ends. The CDR3 extends over 16 amino acids. The CDR3 DNA is TGTGCCAGCAGCTTACGTACCTTAACATCCTCCTACGAGCAGTACTTC. It specifies CASSLRTLTSSYEQYF. Full variable domain (remainder filled in from reference TRBV11-2 and TRBJ2-7): EAGVAQSPRYKIIEKRQSVAFWCNPISGHATLYWYQQILGQGPKLLIQFQNNGVVDDSQLPKDRFSAERLKGVDSTLKIQPAKLEDSAVYLCASSLRTLTSSYEQYFGPGTRLTVT.

This clone turned up a few times. This chain joins TRBV5-6 and TRBJ1-2; D is perhaps TRBD1 (5 bases). The CDR3 contains 13 residues. Trimming stripped 4 bases from V and 2 bases from J, with 9 bases between. Germline assignment: CDR1 SGHDT and CDR2 YYEEEE. This chain's CDR3 is CASSPGYNYGYTF. The CDR3 DNA sequence: TGTGCCAGCAGCCCAGGGTACAACTATGGCTACACCTTC.

This clone came up a few times. The genes are TRBV6-6 and TRBJ2-7; possibly TRBD1 for D (5 bases). The CDR3 runs 12 residues. CDR1 is MNHNY and CDR2 is SVGAGI in the germline V gene (reference sequence). V was pared by 5 bases and J by 5 bases, with 10 bases between. The CDR3 DNA sequence: TGTGCCAGCAGTCCGCTAGGGGACGAGCAGTACTTC. Amino acid sequence: CASSPLGDEQYF.

Only a few counts were recorded for this clone. The chain combines TRBV6-6 with TRBJ2-7; 8 bases match TRBD1. Germline V CDR1 and CDR2: MNHNY, SVGAGI (reference sequence). V lost 7 bases to trimming and J lost 2 bases; unmatched junction nucleotides: 7. The CDR3 is 14 residues long. CDR3 DNA sequence: TGTGCCAGCAAGATCACAGGGGGGACCTACGAGCAGTACTTC. It is translated as CASKITGGTYEQYF.

This chain uses TRBV7-8 with TRBJ2-5; 7 bases agree with TRBD1. The germline V gene encodes CDR1 SGHVS and CDR2 FQNEAQ. V shed 2 bases, J shed 4 bases, and the junction held 7 bases outside the gene matches. The CDR3 runs to 15 residues. Written as DNA, the CDR3 is TGTGCCAGCAGCTTACTTGGACAGGTTGCAGAGACCCAGTACTTC. Translation gives CASSLLGQVAETQYF.

The CDR3 region is CASSLRGPARDTGELFF. The CDR3 coding sequence is TGTGCCAGCAGTTTAAGGGGGCCGGCGCGAGACACCGGGGAGCTGTTTTTT. The chain uses TRBV28 and TRBJ2-2; TRBD1 aligns across 7 bases. The CDR3 covers 17 residues. In germline, CDR1 is MDHEN, CDR2 SYDVKM. V gave up 2 bases and J gave up 3 bases; unmatched junction bases: 9.